This is a list of T cell receptor beta chains from one sample in a study of T-cell reconstitution after alpha-beta-depleted transplantation in children. TCRdb fed the PCR reads into MiXCR, producing one record per CDR3 protein. The sample consists of 150,000 to 250,000 distinct CDR3 sequences, 14% to 15% of them appearing once. Source: PBMCs from the stem cell graft donor, taken from the stem cell graft. The receptors stem from a human donor who donated a stem cell graft to a child with acute lymphoblastic leukemia. The CDR3 runs from the conserved cysteine through the conserved F or W. Each record gives: J gene, clone size, D gene, V gene, CDR3 DNA, CDR3 protein. A D gene is named only where the DNA matches it firmly. Expanded clones get a size class; other rows say once, few or many, or leave the size out.

>TRBJ2-7|many|TRBD1|TRBV5-6
TGTGCCAGCAGCGACCAGGACAGGGTCTCCTACGAGCAGTACTTC
CASSDQDRVSYEQYF
>TRBJ2-2|many|NA|TRBV3-1
TGTGCCAGCAGCCCCTACATTCCCGGGGGATACACCGGGGAGCTGTTTTTT
CASSPYIPGGYTGELFF
>TRBJ1-1|few|NA|TRBV5-1
TGCGCCAGCAGCCCCGGTCGGCAGAGCGGAGCTTTCTTT
CASSPGRQSGAFF
>TRBJ1-2|many|NA|TRBV29-1
TGCAGCGTTGCTCCCGGCTCGGAAGGCTACACCTTC
CSVAPGSEGYTF
>TRBJ2-7|many|NA|TRBV5-5
TGTGCCAGCAGCTTGGCTAGTTCGGGACCGATGATCGGGGAGCAGTACTTC
CASSLASSGPMIGEQYF
>TRBJ2-4|few|NA|TRBV5-6
TGTGCCAGCAGCTTGGCCGGCAAAAACATTCAGTACTTC
CASSLAGKNIQYF
>TRBJ1-4|many|NA|TRBV5-5
TGTGCCAGCAGCTTGGAGGACTCAACTAATGAAAAACTGTTTTTT
CASSLEDSTNEKLFF
>TRBJ1-1|NA|NA|TRBV3-1
TGTGCCAGCAGCCTCCTAGGAGAGGGGTTGAGGGGCACTGAAGCTTTCTTT
CASSLLGEGLRGTEAFF
>TRBJ1-2|many|NA|TRBV5-1
TGCGCCAGCAGTGTGGAGGGATACGAGGGCTACACCTTC
CASSVEGYEGYTF
>TRBJ2-3|few|TRBD2|TRBV10-2
TGCGCCAGCCGACTAGCGGGAGGAGTAACAGATACGCAGTATTTT
CASRLAGGVTDTQYF
>TRBJ2-4|many|NA|TRBV5-1
TGCGCCAGCAGCATTCCTAGCGAGGGCAACATTCAGTACTTC
CASSIPSEGNIQYF
>TRBJ2-1|many|TRBD2|TRBV6-6
TGTGCCAGCAGTTACTCAAGGACTAGCGGGAGAAGTTCCTACAATGAGCAGTTCTTC
CASSYSRTSGRSSYNEQFF
>TRBJ2-5|many|NA|TRBV5-6
TGTGCCAGCAGCAACGGACCAACGGGTTTAGAGACCCAGTACTTC
CASSNGPTGLETQYF
>TRBJ1-1|few|NA|TRBV5-1
TGCGCCAGCACCCGATTAGGGACGGAGAACACTGAAGCTTTCTTT
CASTRLGTENTEAFF
>TRBJ2-2|NA|NA|TRBV5-1
TGCGCCAGCAGCTCCTTAGGGACCGGGGAGCTGTTTTTT
CASSSLGTGELFF